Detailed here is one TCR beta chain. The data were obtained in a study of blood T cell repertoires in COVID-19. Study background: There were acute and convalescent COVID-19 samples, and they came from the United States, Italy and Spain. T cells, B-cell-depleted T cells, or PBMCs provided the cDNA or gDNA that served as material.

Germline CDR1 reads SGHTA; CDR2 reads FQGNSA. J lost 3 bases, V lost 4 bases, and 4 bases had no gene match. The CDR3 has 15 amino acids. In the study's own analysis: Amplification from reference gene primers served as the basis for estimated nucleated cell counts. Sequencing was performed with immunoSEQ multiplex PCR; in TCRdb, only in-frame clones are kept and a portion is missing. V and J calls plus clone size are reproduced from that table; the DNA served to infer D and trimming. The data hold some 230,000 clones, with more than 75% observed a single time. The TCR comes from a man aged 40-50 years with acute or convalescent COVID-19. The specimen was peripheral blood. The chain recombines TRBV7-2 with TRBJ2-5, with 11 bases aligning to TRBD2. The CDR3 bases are TGTGCCAGCAGCTACGTAGCGGGGGGGGAAGAGACCCAGTACTTC. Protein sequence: CASSYVAGGEETQYF.